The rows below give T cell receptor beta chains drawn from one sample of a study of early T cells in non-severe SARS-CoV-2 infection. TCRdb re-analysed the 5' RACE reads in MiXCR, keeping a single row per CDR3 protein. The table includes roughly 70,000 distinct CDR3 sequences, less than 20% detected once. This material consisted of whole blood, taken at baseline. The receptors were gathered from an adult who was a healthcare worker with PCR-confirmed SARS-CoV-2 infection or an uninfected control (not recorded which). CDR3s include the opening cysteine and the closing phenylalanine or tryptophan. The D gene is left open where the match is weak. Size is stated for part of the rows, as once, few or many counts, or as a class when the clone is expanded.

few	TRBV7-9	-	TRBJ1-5	CASSLFGSDNQPQHF	TGTGCCAGCAGCTTATTCGGGTCAGACAATCAGCCCCAGCATTTT
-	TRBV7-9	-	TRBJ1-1	CASIPKGSVNTEAFF	TGTGCCAGCATCCCGAAAGGAAGTGTGAACACTGAAGCTTTCTTT
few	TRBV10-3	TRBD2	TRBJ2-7	CAISGTKQPYEQYF	TGTGCCATCAGCGGGACTAAACAACCCTACGAGCAGTACTTC
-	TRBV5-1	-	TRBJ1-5	CASSAGPSQPQHF	TGCGCCAGCTCCGCTGGGCCTAGTCAGCCCCAGCATTTT
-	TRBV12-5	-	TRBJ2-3	CASGLGTASTDTQYF	TGTGCTAGTGGTTTGGGGACAGCCAGCACAGATACGCAGTATTTT
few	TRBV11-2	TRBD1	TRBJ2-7	CASSLSLQGAHEQYF	TGTGCCAGCAGCTTAAGTCTTCAGGGGGCACACGAGCAGTACTTC
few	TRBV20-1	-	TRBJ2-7	CSASPGGLYEQYF	TGCAGTGCTAGCCCTGGGGGGCTCTACGAGCAGTACTTC
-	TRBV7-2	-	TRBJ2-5	CASSLHRGGRGETQYF	TGTGCCAGCAGCTTACACAGGGGGGGAAGAGGAGAGACCCAGTACTTC
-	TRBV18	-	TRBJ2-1	CASSPPGPNLYNEQFF	TGTGCCAGCTCACCACCGGGACCAAACCTATACAATGAGCAGTTCTTC
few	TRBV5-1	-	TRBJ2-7	CASSLSVTSYEQYF	TGCGCCAGCAGCTTGTCGGTCACCTCCTACGAGCAGTACTTC
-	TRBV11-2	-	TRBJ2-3	CASSSQGRDTDTQYF	TGTGCCAGCAGCTCCCAGGGGAGAGACACAGATACGCAGTATTTT
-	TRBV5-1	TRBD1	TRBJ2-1	CASSLGTGDNEQFF	TGCGCCAGCAGCTTAGGGACAGGGGACAATGAGCAGTTCTTC
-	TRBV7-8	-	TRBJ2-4	CASSLTPSLNIQYF	TGTGCCAGCAGCTTAACTCCTAGCTTGAACATTCAGTACTTC
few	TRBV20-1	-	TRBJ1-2	CSATERGFNYGYTF	TGCAGTGCCACCGAACGGGGATTTAACTATGGCTACACCTTC
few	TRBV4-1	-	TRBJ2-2	CASSQGGYRANTGELFF	TGCGCCAGCAGCCAAGGGGGTTACAGGGCGAACACCGGGGAGCTGTTTTTT
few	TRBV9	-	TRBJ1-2	CASSGRRGYTF	TGTGCCAGCAGCGGAAGACGAGGCTACACCTTC
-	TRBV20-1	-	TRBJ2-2	CSARASGPSTGELFF	TGCAGTGCTAGGGCGTCAGGGCCTAGCACCGGGGAGCTGTTTTTT
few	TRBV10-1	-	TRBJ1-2	CASSESGRHGYTF	TGCGCCAGCAGTGAGTCAGGGAGACACGGCTACACCTTC
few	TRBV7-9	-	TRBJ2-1	CASSLGDPGNEQFF	TGTGCCAGCAGCTTAGGGGACCCCGGGAATGAGCAGTTCTTC
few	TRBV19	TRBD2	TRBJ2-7	CASSKRDQGEGEQYF	TGTGCCAGTAGTAAGCGGGACCAGGGCGAAGGGGAGCAGTACTTC
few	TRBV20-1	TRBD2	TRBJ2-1	CSARGGDGSSYNEQFF	TGCAGTGCCCGGGGGGGTGATGGGAGCTCCTACAATGAGCAGTTCTTC
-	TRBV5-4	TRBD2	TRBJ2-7	CASSRGGTSYEQYF	TGTGCCAGCAGCCGGGGGGGGACCTCCTACGAGCAGTACTTC
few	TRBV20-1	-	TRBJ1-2	CSAPIGGGYTF	TGCAGTGCCCCGATAGGGGGTGGCTACACCTTC
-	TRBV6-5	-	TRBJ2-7	CASSYSTGAHEQYF	TGTGCCAGCAGTTACTCGACTGGGGCCCACGAGCAGTACTTC
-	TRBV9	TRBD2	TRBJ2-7	CASSVAASGGPYEQYF	TGTGCCAGCAGCGTAGCAGCTAGCGGGGGCCCCTACGAGCAGTACTTC
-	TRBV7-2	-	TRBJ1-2	CASSLAAAYGYTF	TGTGCCAGCAGCTTAGCCGCAGCCTATGGCTACACCTTC
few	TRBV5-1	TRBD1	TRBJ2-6	CASSVGQGLSGANVLTF	TGCGCCAGCAGCGTGGGACAGGGCCTCTCTGGGGCCAACGTCCTGACTTTC
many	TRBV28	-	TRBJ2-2	CASRPGPRAGELFF	TGTGCCAGCAGACCGGGTCCACGGGCCGGGGAGCTGTTTTTT
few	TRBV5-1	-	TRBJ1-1	CASSLARGGRTEAFF	TGCGCCAGCAGCTTGGCCAGGGGTGGACGCACTGAAGCTTTCTTT
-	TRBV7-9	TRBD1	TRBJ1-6	CASSPRKGAAFGNSPLHF	TGTGCCAGCAGCCCTCGGAAGGGGGCAGCTTTTGGTAATTCACCCCTCCACTTT
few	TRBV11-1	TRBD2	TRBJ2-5	CASSLALADGETQYF	TGTGCCAGCAGCTTAGCACTAGCGGACGGGGAGACCCAGTACTTC
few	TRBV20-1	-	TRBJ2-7	CSATERDSPEQYF	TGCAGTGCTACAGAAAGAGACAGTCCCGAGCAGTACTTC
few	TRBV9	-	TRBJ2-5	CASSSDSGQETQYF	TGTGCCAGCAGCTCCGATAGCGGCCAAGAGACCCAGTACTTC
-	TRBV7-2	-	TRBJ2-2	CASSLASPGVTGELFF	TGTGCCAGCAGCTTAGCCTCCCCAGGGGTCACCGGGGAGCTGTTTTTT
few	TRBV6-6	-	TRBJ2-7	CASSYRGPYEQYF	TGTGCCAGCAGTTACCGCGGCCCCTACGAGCAGTACTTC
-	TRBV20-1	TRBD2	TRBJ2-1	CSAGYSGSPNEQFF	TGCAGTGCCGGTTATAGCGGGAGTCCCAATGAGCAGTTCTTC
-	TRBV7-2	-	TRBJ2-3	CASSLGGYTDTQYF	TGTGCCAGCAGCTTAGGGGGCTACACAGATACGCAGTATTTT
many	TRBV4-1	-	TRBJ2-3	CASSQYRSLGTDTQYF	TGCGCCAGCAGCCAATACCGTTCGTTGGGCACAGATACGCAGTATTTT
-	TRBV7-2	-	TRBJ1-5	CASSLDSTQPQHF	TGTGCCAGCAGCTTGGACTCCACTCAGCCCCAGCATTTT
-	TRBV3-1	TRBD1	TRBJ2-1	CASSLSGVRGPRSGQFF	TGTGCCAGCAGCCTATCAGGCGTCAGGGGGCCACGGTCAGGGCAGTTCTTC
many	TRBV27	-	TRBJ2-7	CASSFYGSYEQYF	TGTGCCAGCAGTTTTTACGGGAGCTACGAGCAGTACTTC
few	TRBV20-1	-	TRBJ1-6	CSVRRDSGYNSPLHF	TGCAGCGTACGACGAGACAGCGGCTATAATTCACCCCTCCACTTT